This TCR beta chain originates from a study of beta chain features in type 1 diabetes. Study results and limitations: Insertions at VDJ junctions were less frequent in type 1 diabetes patients. These patients also deleted more nucleotides at the same junctions. People with Type 1 diabetes carried modestly yet significantly shorter TCRB CDR3s in all four CD4+ subsets.

Isolated RNA was reverse transcribed in full, so expressed TCRB transcripts were sequenced. Using immunoSEQ multiplex PCR, the repertoire was profiled, and TCRdb retains in-frame clones only, with some absent. The sample shows 200,000 to 250,000 clones, over 11% of them seen only once. As for this clone: The antigen is unknown.

This TCR was sampled from a man aged 25-40 years with type 1 diabetes. Material for sequencing was naive CD4+ T cells from blood.

The CDR3 DNA reads as TGTGCCACCAGCAGAGAGAGGGGAGGACTGGGGTCACCCCTCCACTTT. Its translation: CATSRERGGLGSPLHF. V and J are TRBV15 and TRBJ1-6; a possible D gene is TRBD1 (5 bases). The V and J ends lost 0 bases and 10 bases respectively, with 16 bases between them. Germline V gene sequence: CDR1 LNHNV, CDR2 YYDKDF (reference sequence). The CDR3 is 16 residues long.